Listed below are T cell receptor beta chains from one sample, sequenced in a study of blood T cell repertoires in COVID-19. The protocol was immunoSEQ multiplex PCR, while the TCRdb copy is restricted to in-frame clones and leaves out a portion. The table shows over 150,000 clones, with roughly four fifths occurring only once. The specimen was PBMCs or T cells enriched from blood (not recorded which). These receptors originate from a man between 35 and 55 years old who had recovered from COVID-19. Each CDR3 is given with its conserved first and last residue. The D gene is left open where the match is weak. Not all rows give a size; the values are once, few, many and, for expanded clones, a class.

NA,TRBJ1-4,TRBV5-5,NA,CASSSDRTAREKLFF,TGTGCCAGCAGCTCTGACCGGACAGCCCGGGAAAAACTGTTTTTT
NA,TRBJ1-4,TRBV5-5,NA,CASSLGGLGEKLFF,TGTGCCAGCAGCTTGGGAGGGTTAGGAGAAAAACTGTTTTTT
TRBD1,TRBJ1-1,TRBV5-1,NA,CASSLMQGAQLNTEAFF,TGCGCCAGCAGCTTGATGCAGGGGGCGCAGCTGAACACTGAAGCTTTCTTT
TRBD1,TRBJ2-5,TRBV19,NA,CASSIKSTGLIQETQYF,TGTGCCAGTAGTATTAAATCGACAGGGCTCATCCAAGAGACCCAGTACTTC
TRBD1,TRBJ1-2,TRBV30,NA,CAWSVGQGVNGYTF,TGTGCCTGGAGTGTCGGACAGGGAGTGAATGGCTACACCTTC
NA,TRBJ1-1,TRBV19,NA,CASSMGTTNTEAFF,TGTGCCAGTAGTATGGGGACAACGAACACTGAAGCTTTCTTT
TRBD2,TRBJ2-5,TRBV4-3,few,CASSQGRREAQETQYF,TGCGCCAGCAGCCAAGGTCGGCGGGAGGCCCAAGAGACCCAGTACTTC
NA,TRBJ1-1,TRBV18,NA,CASLPASGVYGEAFF,TGTGCCAGCTTACCTGCGTCAGGGGTCTATGGTGAAGCTTTCTTT
NA,TRBJ2-3,TRBV6-5,NA,CASSYSSLLTDTQYF,TGTGCCAGCAGTTACTCTAGCTTGCTTACCGATACGCAGTATTTT
NA,TRBJ2-5,TRBV5-4,NA,CASSFGGPRGETQYF,TGTGCCAGCAGCTTCGGGGGGCCCCGGGGGGAGACCCAGTACTTC
NA,TRBJ2-1,TRBV3-1/TRBV3-2,few,CASSHRGASGNNEQFF,TGTGCCAGCAGCCACAGGGGAGCTAGCGGAAACAATGAGCAGTTCTTC
NA,TRBJ1-4,TRBV4-2,NA,CASSQAQETAGEKLFF,TGTGCCAGCAGCCAAGCCCAAGAGACAGCGGGAGAAAAACTGTTTTTT
NA,TRBJ2-7,TRBV28,NA,CASRRGIREQYF,TGTGCCAGCAGAAGGGGGATACGGGAGCAGTACTTC
TRBD1,TRBJ1-4,TRBV19,NA,CASSTRDRLEKLFF,TGTGCCAGTAGTACTCGGGACAGATTAGAAAAACTGTTTTTT
NA,TRBJ1-2,TRBV7-2,few,CASSLDGRISKGYTF,TGTGCCAGCAGCTTAGACGGCAGGATCTCAAAGGGCTACACCTTC
NA,TRBJ2-7,TRBV30,NA,CAWRDRVSYEQYF,TGTGCCTGGAGGGACAGAGTTTCCTACGAGCAGTACTTC
NA,TRBJ1-5,TRBV6-2/TRBV6-3,NA,CASSTRGQTSNQPQHF,TGTGCCAGCAGTACTCGAGGACAGACTAGCAATCAGCCCCAGCATTTT
NA,TRBJ1-5,TRBV18,NA,CASSRGAGNQPQHF,TGTGCCAGCTCACGGGGAGCCGGCAATCAGCCCCAGCATTTT
NA,TRBJ2-1,TRBV25-1,NA,CASRKGGDAAEQFF,TGTGCCAGCAGGAAGGGGGGGGACGCCGCTGAGCAGTTCTTC
NA,TRBJ1-3,TRBV6-5,NA,CAHGRYDSGNTIYF,TGTGCCCACGGTCGGTACGACTCTGGAAACACCATATATTTT
NA,TRBJ1-1,TRBV5-4,NA,CASSGGGGVGEAFF,TGTGCCAGCAGCGGGGGTGGAGGGGTCGGTGAAGCTTTCTTT
NA,TRBJ1-1,TRBV29-1,few,CSVGGVEAFF,TGCAGCGTCGGGGGGGTTGAAGCTTTCTTT
TRBD1,TRBJ1-2,TRBV7-2,NA,CASSLDRGASYTF,TGTGCCAGCAGCTTAGACAGGGGGGCGAGCTACACCTTC
TRBD1,TRBJ1-2,TRBV7-9,once,CASSSDRGHTNYGYTF,TGTGCCAGCAGCTCGGACAGGGGACATACTAACTATGGCTACACCTTC
NA,TRBJ2-6,TRBV9,once,CASSGGGGASGANVLTF,TGTGCCAGCAGTGGGGGCGGGGGCGCTTCTGGGGCCAACGTCCTGACTTTC
NA,TRBJ1-3,TRBV28,few,CASSLEQGFRGNTIYF,TGTGCCAGCAGCCTTGAACAGGGTTTCCGTGGAAACACCATATATTTT
NA,TRBJ2-7,TRBV6-2/TRBV6-3,few,CASSSRGSGEQYF,TGTGCCAGCAGTTCTAGGGGCTCGGGCGAGCAGTACTTC
NA,TRBJ2-1,TRBV3-1/TRBV3-2,NA,CASSQEGGHYNEQFF,TGTGCCAGCAGCCAAGAAGGGGGACACTACAATGAGCAGTTCTTC
NA,TRBJ1-2,TRBV7-9,once,CASSLVGPEGYGYTF,TGTGCCAGCAGCTTAGTGGGCCCGGAGGGGTATGGCTACACCTTC
NA,TRBJ2-5,TRBV30,NA,CAWSGIGVETQYF,TGTGCCTGGAGTGGCATAGGAGTAGAGACCCAGTACTTC
NA,TRBJ1-1,TRBV4-2,NA,CASSQDGGGRGTEAFF,TGTGCCAGCAGCCAAGATGGCGGGGGGCGAGGAACTGAAGCTTTCTTT
NA,TRBJ2-3,TRBV6-4,NA,CASSSGPSTDTQYF,TGTGCCAGCAGTTCTGGGCCTAGCACAGATACGCAGTATTTT
NA,TRBJ1-5,TRBV19,NA,CASSIQVYQPQHF,TGTGCCAGTAGTATTCAGGTTTATCAGCCCCAGCATTTT
NA,TRBJ2-7,TRBV15,NA,CATSRGGRGGEQYF,TGTGCCACCAGCAGAGGTGGCAGGGGTGGCGAGCAGTACTTC
NA,TRBJ1-1,TRBV6-1,NA,CASSDKILQLNTEAFF,TGTGCCAGCAGTGATAAGATCCTCCAGTTGAACACTGAAGCTTTCTTT
NA,TRBJ2-7,TRBV5-1,NA,CASSLDGTYSYEQYF,TGCGCCAGCAGCTTGGACGGGACATACTCCTACGAGCAGTACTTC
NA,TRBJ1-4,TRBV15,NA,CATSRAGTFNEKLFF,TGTGCCACCAGCAGAGCCGGGACATTCAATGAAAAACTGTTTTTT
NA,TRBJ1-2,TRBV7-9,NA,CASSPREGYGYTF,TGTGCCAGCAGCCCACGGGAGGGCTATGGCTACACCTTC
NA,TRBJ2-5,TRBV3-1/TRBV3-2,NA,CASSRGGGTGHQETQYF,TGTGCCAGCAGCCGGGGGGGCGGGACAGGCCACCAAGAGACCCAGTACTTC
NA,TRBJ1-6,TRBV6-6,NA,CASSYGGLDNSPLHF,TGTGCCAGCAGTTACGGGGGGTTAGATAATTCACCCCTCCACTTT
NA,TRBJ2-5,TRBV2,NA,CASSEGTAIKETQYF,TGTGCCAGCAGTGAGGGGACTGCCATAAAAGAGACCCAGTACTTC
NA,TRBJ1-2,TRBV27,NA,CASSYRGDGYTF,TGTGCCAGCAGTTATCGGGGGGATGGCTACACCTTC
TRBD2,TRBJ2-1,TRBV19,NA,CASSPRGAGGSNEQFF,TGTGCCAGTAGTCCCCGGGGAGCGGGAGGGAGCAATGAGCAGTTCTTC
TRBD1,TRBJ1-2,TRBV5-1,NA,CASSLGWDRVYTF,TGCGCCAGCAGCTTGGGTTGGGACAGGGTTTACACCTTC
TRBD2,TRBJ2-3,TRBV13,NA,CASSWLAGGLTDTQYF,TGTGCCAGCAGCTGGTTAGCGGGAGGACTCACAGATACGCAGTATTTT